This T cell receptor beta chain was found in a study of control samples from healthy donors and cancer patients. TCRdb's table, derived via immunoSEQ multiplex PCR, lists solely in-frame clones and lacks some. Here the sample spans some 130,000 clones, roughly 92% being singletons. The specimen was blood. The source is a man aged 18 to 30 in good health.

The CDR3 sequence is CASSQVTLGYYEQYF. In DNA form, the CDR3 reads TGCGCCAGCAGCCAAGTAACCTTGGGGTACTACGAGCAGTACTTC. This chain joins TRBV4-1 and TRBJ2-7; D gene uncertain. Germline CDR1 is MGHRA and CDR2 is YSYEKL. The CDR3 length is 15 residues. V was clipped by 1 base and J by 3 bases, with 13 bases between them.